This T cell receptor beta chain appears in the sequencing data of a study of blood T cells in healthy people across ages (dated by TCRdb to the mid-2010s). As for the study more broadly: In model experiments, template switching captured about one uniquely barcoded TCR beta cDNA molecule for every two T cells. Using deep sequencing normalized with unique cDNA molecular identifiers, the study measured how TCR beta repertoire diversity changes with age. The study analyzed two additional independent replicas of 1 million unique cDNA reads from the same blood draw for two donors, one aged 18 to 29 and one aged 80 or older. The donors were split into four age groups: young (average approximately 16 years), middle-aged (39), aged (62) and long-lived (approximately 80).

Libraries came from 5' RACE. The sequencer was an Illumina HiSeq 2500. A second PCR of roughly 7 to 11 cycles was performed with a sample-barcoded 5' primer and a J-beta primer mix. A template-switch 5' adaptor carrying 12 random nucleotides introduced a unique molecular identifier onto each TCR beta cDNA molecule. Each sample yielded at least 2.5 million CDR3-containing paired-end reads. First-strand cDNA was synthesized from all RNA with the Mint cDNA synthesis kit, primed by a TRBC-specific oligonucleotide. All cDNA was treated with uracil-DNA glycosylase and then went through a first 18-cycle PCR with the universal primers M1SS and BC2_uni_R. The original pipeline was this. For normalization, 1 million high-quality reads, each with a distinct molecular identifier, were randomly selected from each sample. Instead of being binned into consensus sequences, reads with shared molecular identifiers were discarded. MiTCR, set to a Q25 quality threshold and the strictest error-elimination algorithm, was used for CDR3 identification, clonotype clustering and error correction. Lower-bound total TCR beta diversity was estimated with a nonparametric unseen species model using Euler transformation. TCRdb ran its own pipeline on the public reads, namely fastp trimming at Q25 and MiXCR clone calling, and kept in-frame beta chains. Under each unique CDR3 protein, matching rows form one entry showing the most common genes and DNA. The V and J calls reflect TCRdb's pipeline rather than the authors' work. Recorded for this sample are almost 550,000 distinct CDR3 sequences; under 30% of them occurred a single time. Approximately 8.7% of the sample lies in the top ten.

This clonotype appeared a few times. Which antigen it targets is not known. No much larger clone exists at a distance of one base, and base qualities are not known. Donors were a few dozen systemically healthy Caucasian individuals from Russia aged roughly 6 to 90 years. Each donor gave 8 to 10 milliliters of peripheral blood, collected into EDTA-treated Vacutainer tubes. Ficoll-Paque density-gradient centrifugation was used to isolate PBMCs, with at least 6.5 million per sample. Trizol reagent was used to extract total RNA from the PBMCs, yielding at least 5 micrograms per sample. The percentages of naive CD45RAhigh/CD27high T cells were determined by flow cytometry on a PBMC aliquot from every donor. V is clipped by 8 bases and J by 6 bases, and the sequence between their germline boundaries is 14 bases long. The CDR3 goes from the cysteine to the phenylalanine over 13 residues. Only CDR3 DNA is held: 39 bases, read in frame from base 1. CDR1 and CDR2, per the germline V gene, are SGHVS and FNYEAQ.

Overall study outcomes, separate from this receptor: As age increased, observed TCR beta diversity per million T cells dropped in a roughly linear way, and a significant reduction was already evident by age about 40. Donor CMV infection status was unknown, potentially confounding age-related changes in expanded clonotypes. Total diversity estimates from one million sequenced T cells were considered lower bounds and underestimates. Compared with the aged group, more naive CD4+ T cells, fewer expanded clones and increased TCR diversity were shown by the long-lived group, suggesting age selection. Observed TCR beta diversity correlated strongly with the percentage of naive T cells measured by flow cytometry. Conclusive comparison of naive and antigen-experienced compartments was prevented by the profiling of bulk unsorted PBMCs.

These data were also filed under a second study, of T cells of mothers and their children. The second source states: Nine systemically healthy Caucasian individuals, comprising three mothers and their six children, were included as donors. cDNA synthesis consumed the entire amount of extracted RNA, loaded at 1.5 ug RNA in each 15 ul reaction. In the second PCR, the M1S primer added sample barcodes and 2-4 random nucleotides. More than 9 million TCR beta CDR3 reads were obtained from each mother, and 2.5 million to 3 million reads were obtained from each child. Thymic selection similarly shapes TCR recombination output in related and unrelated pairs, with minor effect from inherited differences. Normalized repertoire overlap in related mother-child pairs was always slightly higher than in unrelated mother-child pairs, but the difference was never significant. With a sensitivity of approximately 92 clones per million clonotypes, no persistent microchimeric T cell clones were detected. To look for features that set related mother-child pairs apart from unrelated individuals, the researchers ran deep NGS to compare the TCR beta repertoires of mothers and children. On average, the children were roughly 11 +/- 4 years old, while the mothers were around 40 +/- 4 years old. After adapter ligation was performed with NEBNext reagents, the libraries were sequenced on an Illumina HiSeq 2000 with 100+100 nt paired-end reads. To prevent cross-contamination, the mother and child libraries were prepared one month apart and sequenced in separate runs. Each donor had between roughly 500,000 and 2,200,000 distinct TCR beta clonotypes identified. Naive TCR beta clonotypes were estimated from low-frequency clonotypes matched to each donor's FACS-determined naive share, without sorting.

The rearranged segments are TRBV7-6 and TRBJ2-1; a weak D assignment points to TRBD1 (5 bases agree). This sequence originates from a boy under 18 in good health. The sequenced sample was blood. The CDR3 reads CASSGRVGNEQFF. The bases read TGTGCCAGCTCCGGCAGGGTAGGCAATGAGCAGTTCTTC.